The 10 T cell receptor beta chains given below trace back to one sample, sequenced in a study of neurological immune-mediated disorders. In TCRdb, the 5' RACE reads were re-called with MiXCR into one record per CDR3 protein. Of 27,000 or so distinct CDR3 sequences listed, about 3.5% are singletons. Sequenced material: PBMCs. The source of these receptors is a woman aged 30 to 39 with multiple sclerosis.

This clonotype was seen ten or more times. V is TRBV5-1 and J is TRBJ1-1, with 7 bases fitting TRBD1. Germline V gene data show CDR1 as SGHRS and CDR2 as YFSETQ. The CDR3 is 15 amino acids. V dropped 5 bases and J dropped 3; count of bases not matched to a gene: 10. CDR3: CASSSQRTGDTEAFF. The DNA of the CDR3 is TGCGCCAGCAGTTCCCAGCGAACAGGGGACACTGAAGCTTTCTTT.

This clonotype was observed a handful of times. A read error may explain this, as a much larger clone is one base away. The V call is TRBV18, the J call TRBJ2-1; D not certain. V was cut by 2 bases and J by 9 bases, with 11 bases left in between. The germline CDR1 and CDR2 sequences are KGHSH and LQKENI. This CDR3 spans 13 amino acids. CDR3 bases: TGTGCCAGCTCACCAGTAAAGAGTATTGAGCAGTTCTTC. Residues: CASSPVKSIEQFF.

At least ten counts were recorded for this clonotype. The chain carries TRBV5-1 and TRBJ2-5; possibly TRBD2 for D (5 bases). Trimming pared 4 bases from V and 4 bases from J, leaving 14 bases between. Germline V lookup: CDR1 SGHRS, CDR2 YFSETQ. The CDR3 has 14 amino acids. The CDR3 sequence: CASSPSGIGETQYF. CDR3 nucleotide sequence: TGCGCCAGCAGCCCCTCCGGGATAGGAGAGACCCAGTACTTC.

This clonotype came up many times. V is TRBV7-2 and J is TRBJ2-7, with D maybe TRBD2 (5 bases). CDR1 and CDR2 from the germline V gene are SGHTA and FQGNSA. The V gene lost 5 bases and the J gene lost 3 bases, with 14 bases spanning the gap. The CDR3 covers 14 residues. The CDR3 nucleotides are TGTGCCAGCAGCGCGCAAGGGAGATTCTACGAGCAGTACTTC. Translated, it gives CASSAQGRFYEQYF. The full variable domain, its missing parts supplied by reference TRBV7-2 and TRBJ2-7, is GAGVSQSPSNKVTEKGKDVELRCDPISGHTALYWYRQSLGQGLEFLIYFQGNSAPDKSGLPSDRFSAERTGGSVSTLTIQRTQQEDSAVYLCASSAQGRFYEQYFGPGTRLTVT.

Many counts were recorded for this clonotype. The chain joins TRBV7-2 to TRBJ1-5, with TRBD1 as a possible D gene (6 bases). The ends were cut back, 5 bases at V and 9 bases at J, with 11 bases in the middle. CDR1 and CDR2 (germline): SGHTA, FQGNSA. The CDR3 spans 12 residues. For the CDR3, the DNA is TGTGCCAGCAGCCTACAGGGAGGGCCCCAGCATTTT. As protein: CASSLQGGPQHF.

In its sample, this clonotype was seen a few times. A read error is possible here, since a much larger clone lies one base away. This chain uses TRBV27 with TRBJ2-5; D gene ambiguous. This CDR3 region has 16 residues. Germline V gene data show CDR1 as MNHEY and CDR2 as SMNVEV (reference sequence). V lost 3 bases and J lost 2, with 16 bases in between. The DNA for the CDR3 is TGTGCCAGCAGTTTGACACCTGGAAAAGGACAAGAGACCCAGTACTTC. Protein: CASSLTPGKGQETQYF.

This clonotype appeared many times. The chain recombines TRBV7-2 with TRBJ2-2; TRBD2 is a possible D gene (6 bases). V lost 7 bases and J 8 bases, leaving 23 bases between the germline ends. Per the germline V gene, CDR1 is SGHTA and CDR2 is FQGNSA. The CDR3 spans 16 residues. DNA of the CDR3: TGTGCCAGCAAATCCGGGACTGGGCTTGGGAATGGGGAGCTGTTTTTT. This encodes CASKSGTGLGNGELFF.

This clonotype showed up many times. The rearrangement uses TRBV12-3 or TRBV12-4 and TRBJ2-2, with 7 bases fitting TRBD2. CDR3 length equals 14 residues. J was trimmed by 5 bases and V by 4 bases; bases with no gene match: 4. The CDR3 spells CASSWGGTTGELFF. In DNA, the CDR3 is TGTGCCAGCAGTTGGGGGGGAACGACCGGGGAGCTGTTTTTT.

This clonotype was detected ten times or more. Germline and junction disagree at one end, which may indicate a read error. The chain is built from TRBV7-8 and TRBJ2-3; the match to TRBD2 covers 11 bases. Looked up from germline, CDR1 is SGHVS and CDR2 is FQNEAQ. This CDR3 spans 13 amino acids. This CDR3 is CASSFFPSGRWHF. The CDR3 bases are TGTGCCAGCAGCTTTTTCCCTAGCGGGAGGTGGCATTTT.

Ten or more counts support this clonotype. The chain joins TRBV7-2 to TRBJ2-6; D uncertain. The germline CDR1 and CDR2 sequences are SGHTA and FQGNSA. Trimming shortened V by 1 base and J by 1 base, and 5 bases separated the two germline ends. CDR3 length equals 15 residues. Here the CDR3 reads CASSLGGSGANVLTF. The CDR3 coding sequence is TGTGCCAGCAGCTTAGGGGGTTCTGGGGCCAACGTCCTGACTTTC.